This T cell receptor (beta chain) was retrieved from a study of identical twins. There are 16 residues in the CDR3. Germline CDR1 reads SEHNR; CDR2 reads FQNEAQ (reference sequence). V shed 2 bases and J shed 5 bases, with 18 bases lying between them. Template switching introduced a universal primer site, and the cDNA bore unique molecular identifiers. TCRdb fed the 5' RACE reads into MiXCR, producing one record per CDR3 protein. Of approximately 94,000 distinct CDR3 sequences listed, 4.5% to 6.5% are singletons. The study's findings and limits: Fewer insertions were carried by abundant cord blood beta clonotypes, but none was seen in memory repertoires. Beta out-of-frame sequences displayed a weaker excess of sharing between twins.

This clonotype was detected a few times. The antigen remains undetermined. The chain uses TRBV7-9 and TRBJ2-5; D unresolved. This TCR came from a woman in her forties or fifties in good health. Sequenced input: memory T cells sorted from blood. The CDR3 spells CASSLYVPPDSETQYF. CDR3 in DNA: TGTGCCAGCAGCTTATACGTACCCCCAGATTCCGAGACCCAGTACTTC.